Below, 19 T cell receptor beta chains from the same sample are listed, as sequenced in a study of shared clonotypes between healthy human individuals. Produced via immunoSEQ multiplex PCR; TCRdb's table is partial and in-frame only. The table shows 650,000 to 800,000 clones, with 72% occurring only once. Sequencing was done on a sample of memory CD4+ T cells sorted from blood. Subset in this sample: CD45RA-negative fraction. The receptors originated from a woman aged 25-40 years in good health.

This CDR3 reads CASSGLAGAIGELFF. CDR3 bases: TGTGCCAGCAGTGGACTAGCGGGAGCTATCGGGGAGCTGTTTTTT. This rearrangement joins TRBV25-1 to TRBJ2-2; TRBD2 aligns across 12 bases. J was trimmed by 7 bases and V by 4 bases; bases with no gene match: 4. Per the germline V gene, CDR1 is MGHDK and CDR2 is SYGVNS. This CDR3 contains 15 residues.

This clone was recorded a few times. The rearrangement links TRBV28 to TRBJ2-5, with D possibly matching TRBD2 (5 bases). V lost 5 bases and J 0 bases, leaving 10 bases between the germline ends. The CDR3 consists of 14 residues. CDR1 is MDHEN and CDR2 is SYDVKM in the germline V gene. CDR3 amino acids: CASSPWRDQETQYF. The CDR3 DNA reads as TGTGCCAGCAGTCCCTGGCGGGACCAAGAGACCCAGTACTTC.

CDR3 coding DNA: TGTGCCAGCAGTTACAAGTACGAGCAGTACTTC. Translation gives CASSYKYEQYF. The rearrangement joins TRBV6-1 to TRBJ2-7; D is unclear. CDR1 and CDR2 (germline): MNHNS, SASEGT. The CDR3 totals 11 residues. Deletions cut 5 bases from V and 4 bases from J, with 6 bases between.

Comments on this clone: Other DNA sequences in this sample translate to the same CDR3. CDR3 loop: CASSLGVTGELFF. CDR3 coding DNA: TGTGCCAGCAGTTTAGGTGTCACCGGGGAGCTGTTTTTT. The chain is built from TRBV27 and TRBJ2-2, with D unclear. Germline values: CDR1 MNHEY, CDR2 SMNVEV (reference sequence). Between the trimmed V and J ends, which lost 2 bases and 4 bases, there was a span of 5 bases. CDR3 length: 13 amino acids.

CDR3 protein: CASSLDTVNIQYF. DNA for the CDR3: TGTGCCAGCAGCTTAGATACCGTAAACATTCAGTACTTC. This chain links TRBV11-2 with TRBJ2-4; D remains unclear. Germline V gene lookup returns CDR1 SGHAT and CDR2 FQNNGV. This CDR3 spans 13 amino acids. Trimming took off 0 bases at V and 6 bases at J, with 6 bases between the two ends.

V and J are TRBV5-1 and TRBJ1-4; 8 nucleotides align to TRBD1. The CDR3 is 14 residues long. Germline loops: CDR1 SGHRS, CDR2 YFSETQ. Trimming cost V 1 base and J 8 bases; bases outside gene matches: 4. CDR3 nucleotides: TGCGCCAGCAGCTTGACAGGGGGTCGAGAAAAACTGTTTTTT. It specifies CASSLTGGREKLFF.

The V and J genes are TRBV7-9 and TRBJ2-1; TRBD2 matches 7 bases. V was pared by 6 bases and J by 5 bases, with 13 bases of the junction left unmatched. CDR1 and CDR2 from the germline V gene are SEHNR and FQNEAQ (reference sequence). This CDR3 is 16 amino acids long. CDR3: CASSLRRDYQNNEQFF. In DNA form, the CDR3 reads TGTGCCAGCAGTCTGAGGAGGGACTACCAGAACAATGAGCAGTTCTTC.

The V gene is TRBV5-1, the J gene TRBJ2-7; 14 bases are a match to TRBD2. The germline gives CDR1 SGHRS, CDR2 YFSETQ. This CDR3 comprises 19 residues. V dropped 4 bases and J dropped 7; count of bases not matched to a gene: 19. DNA of the CDR3: TGCGCCAGCAGCCTGACCCGGGACCCAGGGACTAGCGGGAGTCCTGAGCAGTACTTC. Translating it yields CASSLTRDPGTSGSPEQYF.

This clone was detected only a few times. The J gene is TRBJ2-7, the V gene TRBV19; 7 bases map to TRBD1. CDR3 size: 16 residues. Germline trimming cut 6 bases from V and 1 base from J; bases unmatched to any gene: 12. The germline CDR1 and CDR2 sequences are LNHDA and SQIVND (reference sequence). CDR3 nucleotide sequence: TGTGCCAGTAGCAACAGGGGAAAACGACCTTCCTACGAGCAGTACTTC. Translating it yields CASSNRGKRPSYEQYF.

The chain combines TRBV4-1 with TRBJ2-1, with 13 nucleotides matching TRBD2. The CDR3 consists of 15 residues. Germline V lookup: CDR1 MGHRA, CDR2 YSYEKL. The junction had 3 bases not matched to a gene; V was cut back by 0 bases and J by 10 bases. The CDR3 is CASSQELAGGREQFF. The CDR3 region has the DNA TGCGCCAGCAGCCAAGAACTAGCGGGAGGGCGCGAGCAGTTCTTC.

This rearrangement joins TRBV18 to TRBJ1-2, with D maybe TRBD1 (5 bases). Germline values: CDR1 KGHSH, CDR2 LQKENI. V lost 5 bases to trimming and J lost 0 bases, with 13 bases between them. The CDR3 spans 15 residues. DNA of the CDR3: TGTGCCAGCTCAACTGGGACGCCTGCTAACTATGGCTACACCTTC. It is translated as CASSTGTPANYGYTF.

The genes are TRBV5-1 and TRBJ1-1; TRBD1 might be the D (5 bases). Germline V gene sequence: CDR1 SGHRS, CDR2 YFSETQ. V lost 1 base and J 5 bases, leaving 9 bases between the germline ends. The CDR3 extends over 13 amino acids. CDR3 protein: CASSLPGTTEAFF. CDR3 DNA sequence: TGCGCCAGCAGCTTGCCAGGGACGACTGAAGCTTTCTTT. Complete variable domain (other parts from reference TRBV5-1 and TRBJ1-1): KAGVTQTPRYLIKTRGQQVTLSCSPISGHRSVSWYQQTPGQGLQFLFEYFSETQRNKGNFPGRFSGRQFSNSRSEMNVSTLELGDSALYLCASSLPGTTEAFFGQGTRLTVV.

The chain recombines TRBV7-9 with TRBJ2-1, with TRBD2 as a possible D gene (5 bases). Per germline, CDR1 SEHNR and CDR2 FQNEAQ (reference sequence). V lost 5 bases and J 0 bases, leaving 11 bases between the germline ends. The CDR3 sequence is 15 residues long. DNA for the CDR3: TGTGCCAGCAGCCAAGTTGCGGGCTCCTACAATGAGCAGTTCTTC. Encoded protein: CASSQVAGSYNEQFF. The whole variable domain, filled in from reference TRBV7-9 and TRBJ2-1, reads DTGVSQNPRHKITKRGQNVTFRCDPISEHNRLYWYRQTLGQGPEFLTYFQNEAQLEKSRLLSDRFSAERPKGSFSTLEIQRTEQGDSAMYLCASSQVAGSYNEQFFGPGTRLTVL.

This clone appeared many times. The V and J genes are TRBV5-1 and TRBJ1-2, with TRBD1 identical over 7 bases. Trimming removed 4 bases from V and 8 bases from J; junction bases left unmatched: 17. The length of the CDR3 is 16 residues. Germline CDR1 is SGHRS and CDR2 is YFSETQ. In nucleotides, the CDR3 is TGCGCCAGCAGCCCAGGACAGGACTCAATAGGGATCGGCTACACCTTC. This encodes CASSPGQDSIGIGYTF.

The CDR3 sequence is CASSPGLAGRTDTQYF. In nucleotides, the CDR3 is TGTGCCAGCAGCCCGGGACTAGCGGGACGCACAGATACGCAGTATTTT. The chain couples TRBV7-3 to TRBJ2-3; 13 positions agree with TRBD2. Trimming at V came to 5 bases and at J to 1 base, leaving 3 bases not matched to a gene. Per the germline V gene, CDR1 is SGHTA and CDR2 is FQGTGA. The CDR3 length is 16 residues.

V usage is TRBV7-9 and J usage is TRBJ2-7; D unclear. Per the germline V gene, CDR1 is SEHNR and CDR2 is FQNEAQ (reference sequence). CDR3 length: 11 amino acids. The V gene lost 5 bases and the J gene lost 4 bases, with 6 bases spanning the gap. The CDR3 reads CASSTTYEQYF. The CDR3 nucleotides read TGTGCCAGCAGCACTACTTACGAGCAGTACTTC. The variable domain in full, completed from reference TRBV7-9 and TRBJ2-7, reads DTGVSQNPRHKITKRGQNVTFRCDPISEHNRLYWYRQTLGQGPEFLTYFQNEAQLEKSRLLSDRFSAERPKGSFSTLEIQRTEQGDSAMYLCASSTTYEQYFGPGTRLTVT.

The genes are TRBV28 and TRBJ2-7; no clear D gene. This CDR3 has 14 residues. V lost 6 bases and J 4 bases, leaving 16 bases between the germline ends. CDR1 is MDHEN and CDR2 is SYDVKM in the germline V gene. CDR3 in DNA: TGTGCCAGCAGCTCCCCAAGGGTCAGATACGAGCAGTACTTC. Translated: CASSSPRVRYEQYF.

V is TRBV19 and J is TRBJ1-5; D perhaps matches TRBD1 (6 bases). Germline V gene sequence: CDR1 LNHDA, CDR2 SQIVND (reference sequence). The ends were cut back, 3 bases at V and 1 base at J, with 13 bases in the middle. CDR3 length equals 16 residues. The CDR3 region is CASSMAGAPSNQPQHF. CDR3 DNA: TGTGCCAGTAGTATGGCAGGGGCACCGAGCAATCAGCCCCAGCATTTT.

V usage is TRBV9 and J usage is TRBJ2-1, with D possibly TRBD1 on 5 matching bases. Looked up from germline, CDR1 is SGDLS and CDR2 is YYNGEE. The CDR3 loop spans 13 amino acids. Trimming removed 0 bases at V and 7 bases at J, with 8 bases between. CDR3 sequence: CASSVVDRNEQFF. CDR3 nucleotide sequence: TGTGCCAGCAGCGTAGTAGACAGAAATGAGCAGTTCTTC.